This T cell receptor (beta chain) comes out of a study of T cells in Graves' hyperthyroidism and ophthalmopathy. Study summary: Blood from the periphery was taken at initial diagnosis, before any treatment. Whole-study results and caveats: Ophthalmopathy stood apart from stable hyperthyroidism in a 13 V-J model.

This clonotype was observed many times. Its antigen remains unknown. Diagnosis rested on symptoms, serum thyroxine and TRAb, thyroid ultrasound, and orbital computed tomography. Template material for amplifying TCR beta CDR3 regions consisted of RNA transcripts. A first-round RT-PCR of the TCR CDR3 used the HTBI primer set. TCRdb called the multiplex PCR reads again in MiXCR, with one record for every CDR3 protein. The sample lists 650,000 to 750,000 distinct CDR3 sequences, 13% to 15% occurring once. Germline lookup yields CDR1 SGDLS and CDR2 YYNGEE. V was pared by 0 bases and J by 3 bases, with 11 bases between. CDR3 length: 15 amino acids.

This TCR was recovered from a woman under 30 with Graves' hyperthyroidism. The V gene is TRBV9, the J gene TRBJ2-3; possible D gene TRBD2, 6 bases. The sequencing input was blood. CDR3: CASSVDGRKTDTQYF. CDR3 nucleotide sequence: TGTGCCAGCAGCGTAGACGGGAGAAAGACAGATACGCAGTATTTT.